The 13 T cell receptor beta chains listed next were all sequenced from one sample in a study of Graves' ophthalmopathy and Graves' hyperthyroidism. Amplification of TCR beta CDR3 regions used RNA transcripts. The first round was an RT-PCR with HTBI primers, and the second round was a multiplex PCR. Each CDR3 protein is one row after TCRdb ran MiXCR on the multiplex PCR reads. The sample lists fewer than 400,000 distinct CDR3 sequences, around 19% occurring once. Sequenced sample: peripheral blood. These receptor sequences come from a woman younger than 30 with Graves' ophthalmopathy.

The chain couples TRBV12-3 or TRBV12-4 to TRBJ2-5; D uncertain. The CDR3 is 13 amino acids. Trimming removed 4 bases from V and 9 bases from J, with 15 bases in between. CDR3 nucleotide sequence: TGTGCCAGCAGTTGGACCGCCGTCGAAGCCCAGTACTTC. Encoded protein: CASSWTAVEAQYF.

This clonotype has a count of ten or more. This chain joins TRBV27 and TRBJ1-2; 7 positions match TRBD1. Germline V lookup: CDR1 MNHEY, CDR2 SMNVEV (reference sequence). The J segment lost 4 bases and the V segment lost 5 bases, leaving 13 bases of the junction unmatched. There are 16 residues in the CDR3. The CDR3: CASSPTGQNNAYGYTF. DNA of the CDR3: TGTGCCAGCAGTCCCACGGGACAGAACAACGCCTATGGCTACACCTTC.

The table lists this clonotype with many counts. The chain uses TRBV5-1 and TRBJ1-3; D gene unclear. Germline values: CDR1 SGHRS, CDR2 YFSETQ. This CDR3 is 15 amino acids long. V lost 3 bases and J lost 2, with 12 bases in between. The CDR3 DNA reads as TGCGCCAGCAGCTCCGAACTCGTCCCTGGAAACACCATATATTTT. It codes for CASSSELVPGNTIYF. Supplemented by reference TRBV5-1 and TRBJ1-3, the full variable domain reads KAGVTQTPRYLIKTRGQQVTLSCSPISGHRSVSWYQQTPGQGLQFLFEYFSETQRNKGNFPGRFSGRQFSNSRSEMNVSTLELGDSALYLCASSSELVPGNTIYFGEGSWLTVV.

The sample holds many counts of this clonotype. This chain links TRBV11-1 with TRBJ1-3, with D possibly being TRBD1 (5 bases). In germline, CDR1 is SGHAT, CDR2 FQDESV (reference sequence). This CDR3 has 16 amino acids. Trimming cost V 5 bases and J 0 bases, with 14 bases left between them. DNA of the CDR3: TGTGCCAGCAGCGTTCGGGACCCTACCTCTGGAAACACCATATATTTT. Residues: CASSVRDPTSGNTIYF.

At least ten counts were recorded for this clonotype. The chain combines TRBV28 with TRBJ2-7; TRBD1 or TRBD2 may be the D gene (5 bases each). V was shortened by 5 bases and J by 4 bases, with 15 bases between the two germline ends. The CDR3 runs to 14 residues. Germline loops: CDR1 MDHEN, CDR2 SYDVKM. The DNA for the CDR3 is TGTGCCAGCAGTCTGGGGACGGATTATTACGAGCAGTACTTC. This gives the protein CASSLGTDYYEQYF.

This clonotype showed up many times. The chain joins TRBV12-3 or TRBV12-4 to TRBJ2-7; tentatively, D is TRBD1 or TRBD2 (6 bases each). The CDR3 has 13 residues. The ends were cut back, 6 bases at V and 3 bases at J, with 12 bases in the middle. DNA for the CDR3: TGTGCCAGCAGCGGGGGCCTTCACTACGAGCAGTACTTC. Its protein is CASSGGLHYEQYF.

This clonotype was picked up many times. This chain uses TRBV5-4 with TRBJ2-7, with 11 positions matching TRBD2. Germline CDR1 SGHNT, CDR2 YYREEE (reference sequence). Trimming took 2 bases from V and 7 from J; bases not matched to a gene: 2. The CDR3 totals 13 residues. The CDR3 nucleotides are TGTGCCAGCAGCTTTAGGACTAGCGGGGAGCAGTACTTC. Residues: CASSFRTSGEQYF.

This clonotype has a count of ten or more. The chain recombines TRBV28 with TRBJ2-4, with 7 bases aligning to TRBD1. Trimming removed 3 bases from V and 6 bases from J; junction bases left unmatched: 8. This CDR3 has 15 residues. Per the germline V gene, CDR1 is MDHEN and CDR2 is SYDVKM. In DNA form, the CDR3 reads TGTGCCAGCAGTTTTCGCGTGGGACAGCGAAACATTCAGTACTTC. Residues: CASSFRVGQRNIQYF.

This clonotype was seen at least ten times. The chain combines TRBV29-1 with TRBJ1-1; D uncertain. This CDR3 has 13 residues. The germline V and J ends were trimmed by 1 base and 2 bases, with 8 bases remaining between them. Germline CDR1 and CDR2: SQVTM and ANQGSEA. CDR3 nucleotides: TGCAGCGTTGAAGGCCAGTATAACACTGAAGCTTTCTTT. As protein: CSVEGQYNTEAFF.

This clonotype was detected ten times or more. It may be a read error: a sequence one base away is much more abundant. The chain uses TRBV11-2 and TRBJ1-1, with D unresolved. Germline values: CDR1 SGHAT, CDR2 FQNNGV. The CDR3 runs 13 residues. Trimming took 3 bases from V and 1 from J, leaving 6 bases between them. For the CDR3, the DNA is TGTGCCAGCAGCTTCGACCAGAACACTGAAGCTTTCTTT. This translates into CASSFDQNTEAFF.

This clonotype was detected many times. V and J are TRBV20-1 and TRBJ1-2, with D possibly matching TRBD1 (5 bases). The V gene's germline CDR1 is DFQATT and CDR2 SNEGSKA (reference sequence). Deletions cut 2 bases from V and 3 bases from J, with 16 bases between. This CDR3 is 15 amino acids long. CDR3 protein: CSARNGGDGDYGYTF. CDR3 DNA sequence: TGCAGTGCTAGAAATGGAGGGGACGGGGACTATGGCTACACCTTC.

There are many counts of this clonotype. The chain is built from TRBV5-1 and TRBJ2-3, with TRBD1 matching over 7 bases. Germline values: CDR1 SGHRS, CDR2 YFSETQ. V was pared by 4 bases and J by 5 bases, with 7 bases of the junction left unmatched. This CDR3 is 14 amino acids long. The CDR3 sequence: CASSHGTEGDTQYF. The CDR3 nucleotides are TGCGCCAGCAGCCACGGGACAGAGGGAGATACGCAGTATTTT. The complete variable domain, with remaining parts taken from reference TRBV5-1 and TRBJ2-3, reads KAGVTQTPRYLIKTRGQQVTLSCSPISGHRSVSWYQQTPGQGLQFLFEYFSETQRNKGNFPGRFSGRQFSNSRSEMNVSTLELGDSALYLCASSHGTEGDTQYFGPGTRLTVL.

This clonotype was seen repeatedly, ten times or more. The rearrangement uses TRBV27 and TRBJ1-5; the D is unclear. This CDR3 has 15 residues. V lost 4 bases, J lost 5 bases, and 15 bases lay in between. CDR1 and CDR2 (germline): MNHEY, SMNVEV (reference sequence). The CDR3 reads CASSSRPGGDQPQHF. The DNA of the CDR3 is TGTGCCAGCAGTTCAAGACCCGGAGGAGATCAGCCCCAGCATTTT.